Listed below are T cell receptor beta chains from one sample, sequenced in a study of T cell responses to AZD1222 COVID-19 vaccine. Here immunoSEQ multiplex PCR was the method, and the copy in TCRdb shows in-frame clones only, minus some. The sample has some 150,000 clones; roughly nine tenths are singletons. The sequences come from peripheral blood, collected on day 0 of MenACWY control vaccination. All receptors derive from an adult in good health. CDR3s include the opening cysteine and the closing phenylalanine or tryptophan.

v_call: TRBV5-5
cdr3_aa: CASSSPGPSGNEQFF

v_call: TRBV11-3
cdr3_aa: CASNPGSYNEQFF

v_call: TRBV5-4
cdr3_aa: CASSSGGRGNSGANVLTF

v_call: TRBV5-1
cdr3_aa: CASSLDRGARYGYTF

v_call: TRBV7-9
cdr3_aa: CASSRTTDTQYF

v_call: TRBV21-1
cdr3_aa: CASSKGRYEQYF

v_call: TRBV27
cdr3_aa: CASSFFRAASSYNEQFF

v_call: TRBV6-2/TRBV6-3
cdr3_aa: CASSSSVLTEAFF

v_call: TRBV11-3
cdr3_aa: CASSSTGTGNEKLFF

v_call: TRBV7-2
cdr3_aa: CASSLDPLGGGYTF

v_call: TRBV7-9
cdr3_aa: CASRSGTGMTDTQYF

v_call: TRBV4-2
cdr3_aa: CASSQDLRVVGGSEQFF

v_call: TRBV10-1
cdr3_aa: CASSEPSGRDDNEQFF

v_call: TRBV27
cdr3_aa: CASTGVDEQYF

v_call: TRBV9
cdr3_aa: CASSSGPEGAPLHF

v_call: TRBV5-5
cdr3_aa: CASSLGGNTGELFF

v_call: TRBV9
cdr3_aa: CASSLVGGELFF

v_call: TRBV9
cdr3_aa: CASSVVAGTEAFF

v_call: TRBV6-6
cdr3_aa: CASSQSGRGTYEQYF

v_call: TRBV5-4
cdr3_aa: CASSLYTSGFYEQYF

v_call: TRBV27
cdr3_aa: CASSTSTQGGAFF

v_call: TRBV2
cdr3_aa: CASRRWLAGEGRNEQFF

v_call: TRBV18
cdr3_aa: CASSRGNEQYF

v_call: TRBV11-2
cdr3_aa: CASSTRTGGITEAFF

v_call: TRBV6-2/TRBV6-3
cdr3_aa: CASSYLGKFSGRIINEQFF

v_call: TRBV27
cdr3_aa: CASSLTYRYGYTF

v_call: TRBV28
cdr3_aa: CAGRKAQGTNYGYTF

v_call: TRBV4-3
cdr3_aa: CASSQDLTGRLNEQFF

v_call: TRBV19
cdr3_aa: CASSWSTVQFF

v_call: TRBV6-5
cdr3_aa: CASRTEFGELFF

v_call: TRBV9
cdr3_aa: CAASTSGTSGIHEQFF

v_call: TRBV19
cdr3_aa: CASSRGAAGNTIYF

v_call: TRBV5-1
cdr3_aa: CASSPGGGAGYQETQYF

v_call: TRBV5-1
cdr3_aa: CASSVPDGSETQYF

v_call: TRBV7-9
cdr3_aa: CASSLGLAGTEQFF

v_call: TRBV6-5
cdr3_aa: CASSYLAENTDTQYF

v_call: TRBV7-2
cdr3_aa: CASSLVGQGLDTIYF

v_call: TRBV27
cdr3_aa: CASSEGETYEQYF

v_call: TRBV3-1/TRBV3-2
cdr3_aa: CASKGVSTEAFF

v_call: TRBV19
cdr3_aa: CATASPGRGGEKLFF

v_call: TRBV29-1
cdr3_aa: CSVGYYNEQFF

v_call: TRBV30
cdr3_aa: CAWILQGAPYGYTF

v_call: TRBV9
cdr3_aa: CASSVVSDTSRNEQFF

v_call: TRBV18
cdr3_aa: CASSQGISETQYF

v_call: TRBV13
cdr3_aa: CASSLRIGTVGNTIYF

v_call: TRBV10-3
cdr3_aa: CAITDGTLFSYNEQFF

v_call: TRBV28
cdr3_aa: CASRSGSTVNYGYTF

v_call: TRBV28
cdr3_aa: CASSSPAGTSLGEQYF

v_call: TRBV29-1
cdr3_aa: CSVGNAVEAFF

v_call: TRBV5-1
cdr3_aa: CASSLVGQVAEKLFF